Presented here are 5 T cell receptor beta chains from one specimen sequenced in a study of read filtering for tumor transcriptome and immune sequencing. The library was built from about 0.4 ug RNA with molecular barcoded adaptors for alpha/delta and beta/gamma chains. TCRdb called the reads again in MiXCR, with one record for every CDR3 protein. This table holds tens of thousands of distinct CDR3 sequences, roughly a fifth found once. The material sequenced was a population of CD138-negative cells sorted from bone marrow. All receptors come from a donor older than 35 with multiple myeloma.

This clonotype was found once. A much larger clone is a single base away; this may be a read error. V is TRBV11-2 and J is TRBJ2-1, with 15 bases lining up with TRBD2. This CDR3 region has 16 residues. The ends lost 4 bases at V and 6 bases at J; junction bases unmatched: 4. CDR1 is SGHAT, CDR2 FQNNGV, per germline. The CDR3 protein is CASSWTSGGVLNEQFF. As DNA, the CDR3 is TGTGCCAGCAGCTGGACTAGCGGGGGGGTACTCAATGAGCAGTTCTTC.

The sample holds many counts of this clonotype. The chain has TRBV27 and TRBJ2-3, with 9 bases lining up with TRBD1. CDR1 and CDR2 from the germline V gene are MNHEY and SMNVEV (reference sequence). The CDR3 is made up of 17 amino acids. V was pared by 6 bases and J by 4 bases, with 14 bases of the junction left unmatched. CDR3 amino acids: CASRWGQGPDRADTQYF. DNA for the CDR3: TGTGCCAGCAGATGGGGACAGGGTCCTGATAGGGCAGATACGCAGTATTTT.

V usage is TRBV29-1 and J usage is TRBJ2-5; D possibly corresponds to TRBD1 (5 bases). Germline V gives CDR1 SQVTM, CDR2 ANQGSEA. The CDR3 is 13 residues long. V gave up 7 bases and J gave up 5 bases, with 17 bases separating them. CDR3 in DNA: TGCAGCGCCAAAAGGGGTCGAATGGAGACCCAGTACTTC. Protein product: CSAKRGRMETQYF.

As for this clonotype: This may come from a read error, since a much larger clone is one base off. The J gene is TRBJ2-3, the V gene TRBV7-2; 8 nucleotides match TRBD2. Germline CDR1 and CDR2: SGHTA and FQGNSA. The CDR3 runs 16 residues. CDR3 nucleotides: TGTGCCACCAGCTTAGTGTCGGGGGGGAGCACAGATACGCAGTATTTT. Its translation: CATSLVSGGSTDTQYF.

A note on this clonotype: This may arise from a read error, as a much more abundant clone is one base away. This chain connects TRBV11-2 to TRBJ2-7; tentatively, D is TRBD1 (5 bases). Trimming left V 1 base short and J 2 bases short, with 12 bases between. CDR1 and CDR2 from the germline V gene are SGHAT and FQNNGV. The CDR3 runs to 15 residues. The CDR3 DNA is TGTGCCAGCAGCTTAGTTAGCAGGGAAACCTACGAGCAGTACTTC. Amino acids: CASSLVSRETYEQYF.